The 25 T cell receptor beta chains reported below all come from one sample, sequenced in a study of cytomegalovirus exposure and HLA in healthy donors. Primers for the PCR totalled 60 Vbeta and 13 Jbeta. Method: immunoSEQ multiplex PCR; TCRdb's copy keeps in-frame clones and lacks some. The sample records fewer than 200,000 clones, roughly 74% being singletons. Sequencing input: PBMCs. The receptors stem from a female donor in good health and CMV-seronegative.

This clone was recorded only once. The CDR3 sequence is CASSPQGMAGNTIYF. CDR3 nucleotide sequence: TGTGCCAGCAGCCCACAGGGGATGGCTGGAAACACCATATATTTT. This chain links TRBV6-6 with TRBJ1-3; 7 positions match TRBD1. The J segment lost 2 bases and the V segment lost 6 bases, leaving 7 bases of the junction unmatched. There are 15 residues in the CDR3. The germline gives CDR1 MNHNY, CDR2 SVGAGI (reference sequence).

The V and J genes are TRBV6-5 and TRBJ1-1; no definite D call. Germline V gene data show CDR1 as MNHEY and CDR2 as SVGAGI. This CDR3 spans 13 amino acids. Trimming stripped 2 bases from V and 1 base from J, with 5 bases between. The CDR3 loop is CASSYLTNTEAFF. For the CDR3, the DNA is TGTGCCAGCAGTTACCTAACGAACACTGAAGCTTTCTTT.

The DNA for the CDR3 is TGTGCCAGCAGTCCCAGGGTTCCGAGCAATCAGCCCCAGCATTTT. Its translation: CASSPRVPSNQPQHF. This sequence joins TRBV6-1 and TRBJ1-5; the D gene is possibly TRBD1 (5 bases). Trimming shortened V by 5 bases and J by 1 base, and 12 bases separated the two germline ends. In germline, CDR1 is MNHNS, CDR2 SASEGT. This CDR3 region has 15 residues.

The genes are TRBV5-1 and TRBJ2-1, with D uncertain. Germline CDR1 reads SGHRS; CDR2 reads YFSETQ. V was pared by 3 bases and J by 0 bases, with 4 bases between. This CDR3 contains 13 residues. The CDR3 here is CASSYNSYNEQFF. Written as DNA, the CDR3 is TGCGCCAGCAGCTATAACTCCTACAATGAGCAGTTCTTC.

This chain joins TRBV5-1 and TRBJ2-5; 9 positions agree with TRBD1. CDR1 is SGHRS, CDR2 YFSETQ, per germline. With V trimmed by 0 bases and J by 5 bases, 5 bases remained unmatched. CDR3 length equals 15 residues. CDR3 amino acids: CASSLAQGAIETQYF. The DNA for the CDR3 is TGCGCCAGCAGCTTGGCACAGGGGGCCATCGAGACCCAGTACTTC.

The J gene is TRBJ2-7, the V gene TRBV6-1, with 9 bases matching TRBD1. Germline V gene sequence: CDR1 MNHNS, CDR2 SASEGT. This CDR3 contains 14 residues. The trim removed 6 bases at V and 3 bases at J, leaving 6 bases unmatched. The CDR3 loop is CASRGRDRVYEQYF. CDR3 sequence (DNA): TGTGCCAGCAGGGGGAGGGACAGGGTCTACGAGCAGTACTTC.

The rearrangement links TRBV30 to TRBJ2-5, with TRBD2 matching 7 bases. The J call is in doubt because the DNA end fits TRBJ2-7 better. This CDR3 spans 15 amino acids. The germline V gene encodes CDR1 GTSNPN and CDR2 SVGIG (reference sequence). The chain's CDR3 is CAWSGNQGPGGEQYF. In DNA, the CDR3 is TGTGCCTGGAGTGGTAATCAGGGCCCGGGGGGCGAGCAGTACTTC.

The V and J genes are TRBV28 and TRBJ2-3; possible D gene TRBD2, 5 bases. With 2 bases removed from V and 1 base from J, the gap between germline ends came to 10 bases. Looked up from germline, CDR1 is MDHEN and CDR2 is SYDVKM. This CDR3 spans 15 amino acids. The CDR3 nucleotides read TGTGCCAGCAGTTTAGTCGCGGGCCGCACAGATACGCAGTATTTT. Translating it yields CASSLVAGRTDTQYF.

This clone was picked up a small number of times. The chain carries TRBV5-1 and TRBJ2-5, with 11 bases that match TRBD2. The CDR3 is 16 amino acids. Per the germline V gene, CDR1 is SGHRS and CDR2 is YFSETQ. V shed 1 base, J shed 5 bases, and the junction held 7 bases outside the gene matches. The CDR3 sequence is CASSLMASGGQETQYF. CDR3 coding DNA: TGCGCCAGCAGCTTGATGGCTAGCGGGGGGCAGGAGACCCAGTACTTC.

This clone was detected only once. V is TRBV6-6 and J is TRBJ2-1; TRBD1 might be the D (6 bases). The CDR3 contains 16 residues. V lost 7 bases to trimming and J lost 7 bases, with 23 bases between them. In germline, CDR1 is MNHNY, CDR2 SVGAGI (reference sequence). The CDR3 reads CASIGTNRDRGNEQFF. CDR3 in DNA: TGTGCCAGCATCGGGACAAACCGGGACCGCGGAAATGAGCAGTTCTTC.

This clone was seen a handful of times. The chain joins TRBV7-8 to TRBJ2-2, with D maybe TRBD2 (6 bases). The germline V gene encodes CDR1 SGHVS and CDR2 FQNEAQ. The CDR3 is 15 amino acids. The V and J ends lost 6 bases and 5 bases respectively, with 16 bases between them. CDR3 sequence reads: CASSSKGLATGELFF. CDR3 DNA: TGTGCCAGCAGTTCAAAAGGGCTAGCGACCGGGGAGCTGTTTTTT.

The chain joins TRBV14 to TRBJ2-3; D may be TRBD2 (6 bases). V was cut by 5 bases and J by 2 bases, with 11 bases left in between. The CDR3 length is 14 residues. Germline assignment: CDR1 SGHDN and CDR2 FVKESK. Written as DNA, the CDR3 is TGTGCCAGCAGCAAACGGGACTTCACAGATACGCAGTATTTT. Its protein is CASSKRDFTDTQYF.

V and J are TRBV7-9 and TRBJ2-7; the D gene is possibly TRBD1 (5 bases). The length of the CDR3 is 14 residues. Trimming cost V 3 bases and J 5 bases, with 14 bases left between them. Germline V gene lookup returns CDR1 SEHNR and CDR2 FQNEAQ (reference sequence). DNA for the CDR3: TGTGCCAGCAGCTTTCCAGGGTGGGTGAACGAGCAGTACTTC. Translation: CASSFPGWVNEQYF.

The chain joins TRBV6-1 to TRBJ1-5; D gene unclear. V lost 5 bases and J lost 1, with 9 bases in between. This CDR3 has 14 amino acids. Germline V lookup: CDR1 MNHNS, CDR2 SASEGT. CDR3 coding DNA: TGTGCCAGCAGTCCCAGTATCAGCAATCAGCCCCAGCATTTT. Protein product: CASSPSISNQPQHF.

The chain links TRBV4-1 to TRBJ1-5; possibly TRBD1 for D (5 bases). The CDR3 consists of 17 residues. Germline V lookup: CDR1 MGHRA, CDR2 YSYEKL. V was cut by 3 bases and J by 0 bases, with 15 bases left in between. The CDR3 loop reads CASSQEGRINSNQPQHF. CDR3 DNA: TGCGCCAGCAGCCAGGAGGGACGGATCAATAGCAATCAGCCCCAGCATTTT.

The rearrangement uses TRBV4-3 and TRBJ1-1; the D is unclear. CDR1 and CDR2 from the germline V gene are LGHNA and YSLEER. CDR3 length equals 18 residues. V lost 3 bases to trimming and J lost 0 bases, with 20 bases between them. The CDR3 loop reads CASSQDSLSGGVNTEAFF. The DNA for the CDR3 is TGCGCCAGCAGCCAGGATTCGCTTTCCGGCGGGGTGAACACTGAAGCTTTCTTT.

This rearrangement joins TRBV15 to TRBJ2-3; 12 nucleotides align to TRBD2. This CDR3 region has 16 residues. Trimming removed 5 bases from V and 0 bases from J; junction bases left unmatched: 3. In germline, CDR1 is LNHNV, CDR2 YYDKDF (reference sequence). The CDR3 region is CATSPGTSGSTDTQYF. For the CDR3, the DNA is TGTGCCACCAGCCCGGGGACTAGCGGGAGCACAGATACGCAGTATTTT.

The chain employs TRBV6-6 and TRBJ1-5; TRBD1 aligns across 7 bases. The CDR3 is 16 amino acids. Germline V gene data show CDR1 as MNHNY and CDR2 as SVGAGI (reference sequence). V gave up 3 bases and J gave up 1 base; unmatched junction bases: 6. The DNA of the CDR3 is TGTGCCAGCAGTTATCAGACAGGGATGAGCAATCAGCCCCAGCATTTT. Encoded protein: CASSYQTGMSNQPQHF.

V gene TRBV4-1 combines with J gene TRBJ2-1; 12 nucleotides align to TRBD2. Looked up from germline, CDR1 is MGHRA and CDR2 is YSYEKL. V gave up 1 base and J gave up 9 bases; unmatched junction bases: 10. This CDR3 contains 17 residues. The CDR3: CASSQVSSGGASVEQFF. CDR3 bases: TGCGCCAGCAGCCAAGTTTCTAGCGGGGGGGCATCGGTTGAGCAGTTCTTC.

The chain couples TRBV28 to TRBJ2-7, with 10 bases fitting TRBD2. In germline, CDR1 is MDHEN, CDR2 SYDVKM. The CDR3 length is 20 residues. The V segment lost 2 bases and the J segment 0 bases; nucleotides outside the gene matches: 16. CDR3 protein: CASSLLPPGLAPQTSYEQYF. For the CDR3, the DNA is TGTGCCAGCAGTTTACTCCCCCCGGGACTAGCGCCACAAACCTCCTACGAGCAGTACTTC.

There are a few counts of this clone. The CDR3 coding sequence is TGCAGCGTTGAAAACGGGGGGAACACTGAAGCTTTCTTT. This gives the protein CSVENGGNTEAFF. J is TRBJ1-1 and V is TRBV29-1; TRBD1 is a possible D gene (5 bases). In germline, CDR1 is SQVTM, CDR2 ANQGSEA. The CDR3 covers 13 residues. Between the trimmed V and J ends, which lost 2 bases and 1 base, there was a span of 8 bases. The full variable domain, completed using reference TRBV29-1 and TRBJ1-1, is SAVISQKPSRDICQRGTSLTIQCQVDSQVTMMFWYRQQPGQSLTLIATANQGSEATYESGFVIDKFPISRPNLTFSTLTVSNMSPEDSSIYLCSVENGGNTEAFFGQGTRLTVV.

The chain's CDR3 is CASSSIYRDTGNTIYF. CDR3 sequence (DNA): TGTGCCAGCAGTTCAATATACAGGGACACTGGAAACACCATATATTTT. V usage is TRBV28 and J usage is TRBJ1-3; a weak D match, TRBD1 (6 bases). The CDR3 spans 16 residues. Trimming shortened V by 4 bases and J by 2 bases, and 15 bases separated the two germline ends. Looked up from germline, CDR1 is MDHEN and CDR2 is SYDVKM.

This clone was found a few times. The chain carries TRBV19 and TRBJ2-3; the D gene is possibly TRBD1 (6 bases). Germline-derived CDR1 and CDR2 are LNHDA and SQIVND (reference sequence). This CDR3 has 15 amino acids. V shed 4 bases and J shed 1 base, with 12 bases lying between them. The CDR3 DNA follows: TGTGCCAGTAGTACAGGGGCAGTACGCACAGATACGCAGTATTTT. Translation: CASSTGAVRTDTQYF.

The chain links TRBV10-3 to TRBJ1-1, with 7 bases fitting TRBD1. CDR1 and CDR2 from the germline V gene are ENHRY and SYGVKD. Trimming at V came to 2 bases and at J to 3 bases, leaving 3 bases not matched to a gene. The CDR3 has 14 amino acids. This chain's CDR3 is CAISETDRDTEAFF. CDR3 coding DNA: TGTGCCATCAGTGAGACCGACAGGGACACTGAAGCTTTCTTT.

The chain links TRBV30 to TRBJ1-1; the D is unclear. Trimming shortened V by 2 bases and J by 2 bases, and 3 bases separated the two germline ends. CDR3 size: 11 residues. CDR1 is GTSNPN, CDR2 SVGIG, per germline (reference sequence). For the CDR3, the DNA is TGTGCCTGGAGTTATAACACTGAAGCTTTCTTT. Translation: CAWSYNTEAFF.